What follows describes a single T cell receptor (beta chain). The specificity of this receptor is unknown. Qualities for individual bases were not recorded, and no much larger clone is one base off. The immunoSEQ Assay, a bias-controlled multiplex PCR, was used to amplify TCRbeta CDR3 regions from genomic DNA. Concerning the study's data processing: The number of nucleated cells in each sample was estimated by amplification of reference gene primers within the assay. Sequence reads were collapsed and filtered to measure the absolute abundance of every unique TCRbeta CDR3 rearrangement. Productive Simpson clonality was computed per sample as the square root of Simpson's diversity index over productive rearrangements. TCRdb's version of the immuneACCESS table is confined to in-frame rearrangements and falls short of the full clone set. An unresolved V gene accounts for under half of the shortfall where checked; the remainder is of unknown origin. For V, J and clone size, that table is used; D and trimming come from the DNA. A total of 300,000 or so clones appear in this sample, 70% to 90% of them only once. The top ten constitute 4.5% to 7% of the sample.

Unmatched junction bases come to 10, with V trimmed by 7 bases and J by 11 bases. The CDR3 measures 13 amino acids from cysteine to phenylalanine. The sequence is cut down to CDR3 DNA, 39 bases in frame from base 1. Based on the germline V gene, the CDR1 and CDR2 sequences are SGHRS and YFSETQ. Enrolling through a virtual design, the prospective study's participants ranged in age from roughly 18 to 100 years and lived across 20 to 30 United States geographic areas. In the prospective study, cohorts were assigned on the basis of participant-reported clinical history obtained from a screening survey and a study questionnaire. For ImmuneRACE Cohort 3, a participant was defined as recovered based on two consecutive negative NP/OP PCR tests, clearance by a healthcare professional, or resolution of symptoms. Each participant in the prospective study had whole blood, serum and a nasopharyngeal or oropharyngeal swab collected by mobile phlebotomists. Prospective study participants could optionally give additional blood draws and questionnaires over an approximately two-month period. Before DNA extraction, blood samples from the prospective study were shipped at room temperature or frozen.

The data were taken from a study of blood T cell repertoires in COVID-19 (TCRdb year 2020). About the study as a whole: Samples from collaborators originated in the United States, Italy and Spain and spanned both the acute and convalescent phases of COVID-19. The prospective study material was composed of cDNA or gDNA derived from T cells, B-cell-depleted T cells, or PBMCs. The dataset comprised deeply sampled blood TCRbeta repertoires from subjects exposed to, actively infected with, or recovered from COVID-19. A freely available public database, intended as a resource for researchers studying the immune response to SARS-CoV-2, is where the repertoires were released. Samples were obtained from the ongoing ImmuneRACE study (first 160 participants) and from about 1,300 subjects provided by 6 global collaborators. Nearly every sample came with metadata listing a de-identified subject ID, COVID-19 status, age in years and sex. HLA class I and class II types, where available, came from metadata supplied by the sample provider rather than from assay-based typing.

What the research found in general, with its limitations: The quantity of clinical and demographic metadata differed by source and by participant and was supplied without curation.

The rearrangement joined TRBV5-1 to TRBJ1-4; TRBD1 aligns with 8 central bases. The source is a woman in her 30s who had recovered from COVID-19. Sequencing used PBMCs or T cells enriched from blood (not recorded which). The CDR3 sequence is CASQTGANGKLFF. The DNA sequence is as follows: TGCGCCAGCCAGACAGGGGCTAACGGGAAACTGTTTTTT.